The clone carrying this T cell receptor beta chain was picked up many times. The data were obtained in a study of metastatic and nonmetastatic thyroid tumors. The V gene's germline CDR1 is MNHNS and CDR2 SASEGT. The V and J ends lost 5 bases and 5 bases respectively, with 12 bases between them. The CDR3 contains 14 residues. None of the patients had undergone any treatment ahead of thyroid surgery. TCRdb re-called the PCR reads via MiXCR. Among under 55,000 clones, approximately 15% were seen once, and the ten largest hold about 3%. The sequenced sample consisted of blood. V is TRBV6-1 and J is TRBJ2-2, with a tentative D call TRBD1 (6 bases). This clonotype was obtained from a female donor with papillary thyroid cancer or a benign thyroid nodule (not recorded which). Some clones in this sample may be carry-over from other donors' samples. The CDR3 is CASSPSTGTGELFF. In DNA form, the CDR3 reads TGTGCCAGCAGTCCGTCCACAGGGACCGGGGAGCTGTTTTTT.